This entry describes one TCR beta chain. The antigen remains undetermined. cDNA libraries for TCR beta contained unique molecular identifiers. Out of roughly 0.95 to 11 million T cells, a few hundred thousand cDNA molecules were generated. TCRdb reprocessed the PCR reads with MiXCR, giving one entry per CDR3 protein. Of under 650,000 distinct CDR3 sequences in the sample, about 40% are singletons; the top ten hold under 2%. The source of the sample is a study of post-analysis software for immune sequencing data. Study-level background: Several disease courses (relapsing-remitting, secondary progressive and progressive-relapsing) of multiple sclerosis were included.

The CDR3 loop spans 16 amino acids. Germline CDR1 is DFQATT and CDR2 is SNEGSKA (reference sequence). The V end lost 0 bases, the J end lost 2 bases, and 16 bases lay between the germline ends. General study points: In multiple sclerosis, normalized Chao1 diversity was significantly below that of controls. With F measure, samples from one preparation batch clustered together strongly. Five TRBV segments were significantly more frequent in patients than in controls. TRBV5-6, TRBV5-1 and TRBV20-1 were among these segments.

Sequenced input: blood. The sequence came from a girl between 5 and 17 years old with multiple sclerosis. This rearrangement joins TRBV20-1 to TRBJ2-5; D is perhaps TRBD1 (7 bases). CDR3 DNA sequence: TGCAGTGCTAGAGATGGTCGGGGGACAGTACAAGAGACCCAGTACTTC. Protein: CSARDGRGTVQETQYF.